A selection of T cell receptor beta chains follows, all from one sample in a study of cytomegalovirus exposure and HLA in healthy donors. Method: immunoSEQ multiplex PCR; TCRdb's copy keeps in-frame clones and lacks some. The sample has 200,000 or so clones, roughly 84% seen once. Input material: PBMCs. The receptors here all came from a man aged 18 to 29 in good health and CMV-seropositive. CDR3s include the opening cysteine and the closing phenylalanine or tryptophan. A clone size is listed for some rows: how often the clone was seen (once, few, many), or a class if it is expanded.

. TRBJ2-3 TRBV6-4 CASSDLGLSDTQYF
. TRBJ2-1 TRBV2 CASSERAGTGASNEQFF
. TRBJ2-7 TRBV7-2 CASSLVGQGTEQYF
. TRBJ2-3 TRBV6-5 CASSKGQGTDTQYF
. TRBJ1-1 TRBV5-1 CASSGNRGMNTEAFF
. TRBJ2-7 TRBV5-1 CASSLATSYEQYF
. TRBJ2-2 TRBV5-4 CASSTGLVGGELFF
. TRBJ1-5 TRBV30 CAWSIDRGNQPQHF
many TRBJ2-5 TRBV10-3 CAISEGLAGEWETQYF
. TRBJ2-2 TRBV6-5 CASTVRYPGELFF
. TRBJ1-2 TRBV30 CARYRDYGEYGYTF
. TRBJ1-5 TRBV28 CASAPWTDNQPQHF
. TRBJ2-7 TRBV7-9 CASSLVRGQGTYEQYF
. TRBJ2-7 TRBV28 CASSPRTSGIYEQYF
. TRBJ2-1 TRBV7-3 CAGTHRGGDEQFF
. TRBJ2-7 TRBV11-2 CASSSRDRGRWEQYF
few TRBJ2-7 TRBV6-4 CASRLAGGPYEQYF
. TRBJ2-7 TRBV2 CASSVSGGPSFHEQYF
. TRBJ1-4 TRBV5-4 CASSPTRGEKLFF
. TRBJ2-2 TRBV18 CASSAGLGELFF
. TRBJ1-5 TRBV30 CAWSAGQGNNQPQHF
. TRBJ2-3 TRBV28 CASSPRTGGYF
. TRBJ1-5 TRBV27 CASSLSGQGVGGNQPQHF
. TRBJ2-7 TRBV18 CASSNQGADEQYF
. TRBJ2-1 TRBV20-1 CSANLYNEQFF
few TRBJ2-7 TRBV11-2 CASSVFAGNSYEQYF
. TRBJ2-7 TRBV27 CASSPLGGTGSYEQYF
many TRBJ2-2 TRBV28 CASSYRQGELFF
. TRBJ1-5 TRBV7-2 CASSLTGGGNQPQHF
. TRBJ2-7 TRBV7-2 CASSTWTGAYEQYF
. TRBJ2-7 TRBV15 CATSRDLTSSEQYF
. TRBJ2-1 TRBV5-4 CASSLDGAGTYNEQFF
. TRBJ2-1 TRBV27 CASSFSGDGYNEQFF
. TRBJ1-2 TRBV5-8 CASSLGSAGDYGYTF
. TRBJ2-7 TRBV7-2 CASSLASGGGQYF
. TRBJ2-4 TRBV2 CASWGQGADIQYF
. TRBJ2-5 TRBV4-1 CASSQAETSGETQYF
. TRBJ1-4 TRBV19 CASTPGQSNEKLFF
. TRBJ1-4 TRBV5-6 CASSREGAKLFF
. TRBJ2-3 TRBV23-1 CASSQPTGGSDTQYF
. TRBJ2-3 TRBV29-1 CSVAGTSGISTDTQYF
. TRBJ2-7 TRBV21-1 CASRRQGVDDEQYF
few TRBJ2-7 TRBV6-5 CASSRTSGSSYEQYF
. TRBJ2-1 TRBV19 CAAGELPSGTGEQFF
. TRBJ1-5 TRBV28 CAIQGKGQPQHF
. TRBJ2-2 TRBV28 CASSLAGRRAGELFF
. TRBJ2-3 TRBV30 CAWGGIGSGTQYF
. TRBJ1-2 TRBV7-8 CASSPGTGSLNYGYTF
. TRBJ2-3 TRBV11-3 CASSHSGSTDTQYF
. TRBJ1-3 TRBV30 CAWSPGSGNTIYF
. TRBJ2-3 TRBV9 CASSVEGVRRDTQYF
. TRBJ2-7 TRBV6-6 CAQGVRSYEQYF
once TRBJ1-2 TRBV27 CASSVRGQAYGYTF
. TRBJ2-2 TRBV2 CASSVSRMGTGELFF
. TRBJ1-5 TRBV6-1 CAGWTGGRQPQHF
once TRBJ2-1 TRBV2 CASTAISGRDEQFF
once TRBJ1-2 TRBV28 CASNGPQGSYGYTF
few TRBJ1-2 TRBV28 CASSLDPMGQAGYTF